Listed below are T cell receptor beta chains from one sample, sequenced in a study of T cell changes during pregnancy in multiple sclerosis. The protocol was immunoSEQ multiplex PCR, while the TCRdb copy is restricted to in-frame clones and leaves out a portion. Of about 60,000 clones listed, approximately 93% are singletons. The sequenced sample was CD8+ T cells from peripheral blood mononuclear cells, obtained in the second trimester of pregnancy. The receptor source for this set is a female donor with multiple sclerosis, enrolled in a pregnancy study. CDR3s include the opening cysteine and the closing phenylalanine or tryptophan. The size entry is marked missing in some rows and otherwise reads once, few, many or a size class.

v_gene: TRBV7-2; abundance: NA; CDR3aa: CASSRDRAYNTGELFF
v_gene: TRBV13; abundance: NA; CDR3aa: CASTTTGITEAFF
v_gene: TRBV9; abundance: NA; CDR3aa: CASSVNSDYGYTF
v_gene: TRBV5-6; abundance: NA; CDR3aa: CASSFGSGGYEQFF
v_gene: TRBV6-5; abundance: NA; CDR3aa: CASSYRTGSQETQYF
v_gene: TRBV5-1; abundance: NA; CDR3aa: CASSVTGPSYNEQFF
v_gene: TRBV7-8; abundance: NA; CDR3aa: CASSLVLRASYGYTF
v_gene: TRBV14; abundance: NA; CDR3aa: CASSLIMNTEAFF
v_gene: TRBV29-1; abundance: few; CDR3aa: CSAKGLANTGELFF
v_gene: TRBV11-2; abundance: NA; CDR3aa: CASNKGTGEEKAFF
v_gene: TRBV7-9; abundance: NA; CDR3aa: CASSPRDNSEKLFF
v_gene: TRBV19; abundance: NA; CDR3aa: CASSLAGAYEQYF
v_gene: TRBV7-6; abundance: NA; CDR3aa: CASSLAAFGQPQHF
v_gene: TRBV1; abundance: NA; CDR3aa: CTSSPKRETGEQFF
v_gene: TRBV9; abundance: NA; CDR3aa: CASSPRDSLAEQYF
v_gene: TRBV7-9; abundance: once; CDR3aa: CASSLGRRTDGSVYNEQFF
v_gene: TRBV2; abundance: NA; CDR3aa: CASREPGTGYEQYF
v_gene: TRBV9; abundance: NA; CDR3aa: CASSVARLAGLDTQYF
v_gene: TRBV4-1; abundance: NA; CDR3aa: CASSPWTSGELFF
v_gene: TRBV10-1; abundance: NA; CDR3aa: CASSDLVGETQYF
v_gene: TRBV30; abundance: NA; CDR3aa: CAWSELRSANTGELFF
v_gene: TRBV19; abundance: NA; CDR3aa: CASSLWTGEDDEQFF
v_gene: TRBV9; abundance: once; CDR3aa: CASSVRSTGTDYGYTF
v_gene: TRBV9; abundance: NA; CDR3aa: CASSVGGSGRVSEQYF
v_gene: TRBV4-3; abundance: NA; CDR3aa: CASSQDQDRDYGYTF
v_gene: TRBV6-5; abundance: NA; CDR3aa: CASSLLRDSYEQYF
v_gene: TRBV27; abundance: NA; CDR3aa: CASSSHLDTLTGYTF
v_gene: TRBV18; abundance: NA; CDR3aa: CASSQDSSYEQYF
v_gene: TRBV27; abundance: NA; CDR3aa: CASSGAGTANTEAFF
v_gene: TRBV7-8; abundance: NA; CDR3aa: CASSLEWRATSTDTQYF
v_gene: TRBV27; abundance: NA; CDR3aa: CARHQGPGNEQFF
v_gene: TRBV9; abundance: NA; CDR3aa: CASSAQRGGVGEGNGANVLTF
v_gene: TRBV4-3; abundance: NA; CDR3aa: CASSQLTSGDLLDTQYF
v_gene: TRBV6-1; abundance: NA; CDR3aa: CASSEQGLSPEAFF
v_gene: TRBV9; abundance: NA; CDR3aa: CASSEGDRGNTEAFF
v_gene: TRBV27; abundance: NA; CDR3aa: CASSPGLYYEQYF
v_gene: TRBV2; abundance: NA; CDR3aa: CASSDVQGRTYEQYF
v_gene: TRBV6-4; abundance: NA; CDR3aa: CASTATSGRPSSYNEQFF
v_gene: TRBV9; abundance: NA; CDR3aa: CASSVSTGELFF
v_gene: TRBV19; abundance: NA; CDR3aa: CASISGTGNQPQHF
v_gene: TRBV7-2; abundance: NA; CDR3aa: CASRPGVGGAFF
v_gene: TRBV28; abundance: NA; CDR3aa: CASSLMGLPNEQFF
v_gene: TRBV13; abundance: few; CDR3aa: CASSFPDRGAFF
v_gene: TRBV5-6; abundance: NA; CDR3aa: CASSLEGQGFNYGYTF
v_gene: TRBV11-3; abundance: NA; CDR3aa: CASSFFRGPHTEAFF
v_gene: TRBV19; abundance: NA; CDR3aa: CASSIVEGELFF
v_gene: TRBV4-1; abundance: NA; CDR3aa: CASSQLPGRDQPQHF
v_gene: TRBV9; abundance: NA; CDR3aa: CASSVGTSGVYNEQFF
v_gene: TRBV12-2; abundance: NA; CDR3aa: CASRLGPRVVNEQFF
v_gene: TRBV7-8; abundance: NA; CDR3aa: CASSGPRLAGGHEQFF
v_gene: TRBV6-5; abundance: NA; CDR3aa: CASSYGSGFGTEAFF
v_gene: TRBV27; abundance: NA; CDR3aa: CASSLSRLDRSSYEQYF
v_gene: TRBV28; abundance: once; CDR3aa: CARGGFPTDTQYF